These 2 T cell receptor beta chains share one sample of origin, sequenced in a study of blood T cell repertoires in COVID-19. The assay was immunoSEQ multiplex PCR, and TCRdb's table has in-frame clones only and misses some. Of roughly 6,700 clones listed, 88% are singletons. Sequencing was carried out using peripheral blood. The receptor source for this set is a human donor in a cohort sampled during active COVID-19.

The rearrangement uses TRBV7-3 and TRBJ2-7; D may be TRBD2 (6 bases). CDR1 is SGHTA, CDR2 FQGTGA, per germline. This CDR3 region has 14 residues. V lost 0 bases, J lost 6 bases, and 12 bases lay in between. The CDR3 reads CASSLTGGSGEQYF. The CDR3 DNA reads as TGTGCCAGCAGCTTAACGGGAGGTAGCGGCGAGCAGTACTTC.

V usage is TRBV18 and J usage is TRBJ2-3; no definite D call. The germline gives CDR1 KGHSH, CDR2 LQKENI. The CDR3 covers 15 residues. Trimming left V 3 bases short and J 2 bases short, with 12 bases between. The CDR3 here is CASSPTLSSTDTQYF. CDR3 coding DNA: TGTGCCAGCTCACCCACCTTGAGCTCCACAGATACGCAGTATTTT.